The rows below give T cell receptor beta chains drawn from one sample of a study of T cell changes during pregnancy in multiple sclerosis. Profiled with immunoSEQ multiplex PCR; TCRdb holds only in-frame clones, not every one. The repertoire holds tens of thousands of clones, 92% seen once, with more than 1.5% in the top ten. Sequencing was performed on peripheral blood, taken in the first trimester of pregnancy. These receptors originate from a female donor with multiple sclerosis, enrolled in a pregnancy study. The CDR3 runs from the conserved cysteine through the conserved F or W. The order of the fields is J gene, clone size, V gene, CDR3 length, D gene, CDR3 DNA, CDR3 protein. A D gene is named only where the DNA matches it firmly. Some rows have no size entry. The others give once, few or many, or a class for an expanded clone.

TRBJ2-1 | . | TRBV9 | 12 | TRBD2 | TGTGCCAGCAGCGTAGAGCCGGGGGGGCAGTTCTTC | CASSVEPGGQFF
TRBJ2-2 | . | TRBV19 | 14 | TRBD1 | TGTGCCAGTTCATGGGGACAGCACACCGGGGAGCTGTTTTTT | CASSWGQHTGELFF
TRBJ2-5 | . | TRBV6-5 | 14 | TRBD2 | TGTGCCAGCCGGGCTAGCGGGAGTACAGAGACCCAGTACTTC | CASRASGSTETQYF
TRBJ2-1 | few | TRBV6-1 | 14 | . | TGTGCCAGCAGCTGGGGAGACGGAAACAATGAGCAGTTCTTC | CASSWGDGNNEQFF
TRBJ1-1 | . | TRBV28 | 15 | . | TGTGCCAGCAGCTACACGACAGGTATGAACACTGAAGCTTTCTTT | CASSYTTGMNTEAFF
TRBJ2-3 | . | TRBV5-1 | 16 | TRBD2 | TGCGCCAGCAGCTCGGGACTAGCGGCGAGGGATAATACGCAGTATTTT | CASSSGLAARDNTQYF
TRBJ1-1 | few | TRBV5-1 | 14 | TRBD1 | TGCGCCAGCAGCCTGACAGGGAGTCTCACTGAAGCTTTCTTT | CASSLTGSLTEAFF
TRBJ2-1 | . | TRBV29-1 | 12 | . | TGCAGCGTTGGAGGATGGGGGGATGAGCAGTTCTTC | CSVGGWGDEQFF
TRBJ2-5 | . | TRBV5-1 | 15 | . | TGCGCCAGCAGCTTGGGAGCAGCGGATGCACAGACCCAGTACTTC | CASSLGAADAQTQYF
TRBJ2-1 | . | TRBV18 | 15 | TRBD2 | TGTGCCAGCTCAGAAGGACTAGCGGGGGTAAATGAGCAGTTCTTC | CASSEGLAGVNEQFF
TRBJ2-1 | . | TRBV5-1 | 15 | TRBD1 | TGCGCCAGCAGCTTAGAGGGGGCCTTCTACAATGAGCAGTTCTTC | CASSLEGAFYNEQFF
TRBJ2-7 | . | TRBV7-8 | 13 | TRBD1 | TGTGCCAGCAGCAAAGGGACAGGTTACGAGCAGTACTTC | CASSKGTGYEQYF
TRBJ2-7 | . | TRBV23-1 | 15 | TRBD1 | TGCGCCAGCAGTAACCGGACAGGGATGCCCTACGAGCAGTACTTC | CASSNRTGMPYEQYF
TRBJ2-5 | . | TRBV28 | 13 | . | TGTGCCAGCAGTTCGACATTACAAGAGACCCAGTACTTC | CASSSTLQETQYF
TRBJ1-2 | . | TRBV5-6 | 18 | . | TGTGCCAGCACCCTCCCTCGCCCCTCGGGTCACACCGCGCGAGGCTACACCTTC | CASTLPRPSGHTARGYTF
TRBJ1-1 | . | TRBV19 | 12 | . | TGTGCCAGTAGGAGGGAGAACACTGAAGCTTTCTTT | CASRRENTEAFF
TRBJ2-4 | . | TRBV19 | 12 | . | TGTGCCAGTAGTATGAGTGACATCGACCAGTACTTC | CASSMSDIDQYF
TRBJ2-7 | . | TRBV7-9 | 14 | . | TGTGCCAGCAGCTCCAGTCCAGGTTCTTACGAGCAGTACTTC | CASSSSPGSYEQYF
TRBJ1-2 | . | TRBV29-1 | 15 | TRBD1 | TGCAGCGTCGAGACTCGGGACAGATCAAACTATGGCTACACCTTC | CSVETRDRSNYGYTF
TRBJ2-1 | . | TRBV6-5 | 11 | TRBD2 | TGTGCCAGCAGTTGGGGACTAGTGCTGTTCTTC | CASSWGLVLFF
TRBJ2-2 | . | TRBV30 | 13 | . | TGTGACGGGAGCGGGTGGTACACCGGGGAGCTGTTTTTT | CDGSGWYTGELFF
TRBJ2-2 | . | TRBV4-1 | 13 | . | TGCGCCAGCACCCTTATGGGGCCCGGGGAGCTGTTTTTT | CASTLMGPGELFF
TRBJ2-3 | . | TRBV5-4 | 12 | . | TGTGCCAGCAGCTCGGACATCGGTACGCAGTATTTT | CASSSDIGTQYF
TRBJ2-3 | . | TRBV11-2 | 16 | TRBD2 | TGTGCCAGCAGCTTAGTTCCGGGAGGGAGCACAGATACGCAGTATTTT | CASSLVPGGSTDTQYF
TRBJ2-7 | . | TRBV19 | 15 | . | TGTGCCAGTAGTATAGGGGGCGGTCTCTCCTACGAGCAGTACTTC | CASSIGGGLSYEQYF
TRBJ1-1 | . | TRBV9 | 14 | TRBD1 | TGTGCCAGCAGCGGGACATCCGGGACAGGGAAAGCTTTCTTT | CASSGTSGTGKAFF
TRBJ2-3 | . | TRBV5-8 | 13 | . | TGTGCCAGCTGGAACCAGGGCACAGATACGCAGTATTTT | CASWNQGTDTQYF
TRBJ2-7 | . | TRBV30 | 12 | . | TGTGCCTGCGACTGGAGCTCCTACGAGCAGTACTTC | CACDWSSYEQYF
TRBJ2-1 | . | TRBV27 | 14 | TRBD2 | TGTGCCAGCACCGTAGCGGGCGCCTACAATGAGCAGTTCTTC | CASTVAGAYNEQFF
TRBJ1-6 | . | TRBV30 | 13 | . | TGTGCCTGGACCCTTCAGGTTCGGTCACCCCTCCACTTT | CAWTLQVRSPLHF
TRBJ2-7 | . | TRBV7-7 | 15 | TRBD2 | TGTGCCAGCGGGAATCAGGGACTACCAACAAACGAGCAGTACTTC | CASGNQGLPTNEQYF
TRBJ1-2 | . | TRBV10-3 | 15 | . | TGTGCCATCAGTGATCCGGGCAGGGTAAACTATGGCTACACCTTC | CAISDPGRVNYGYTF
TRBJ2-7 | . | TRBV5-1 | 15 | TRBD2 | TGCGCCAGCAGCTTGGCGCTAGCGGACACTAAAGAGCAGTACTTC | CASSLALADTKEQYF
TRBJ2-7 | . | TRBV27 | 14 | . | TGTGCCAGCAGTTTATTGGCCGGGGTCAACGAGCAGTACTTC | CASSLLAGVNEQYF
TRBJ1-3 | . | TRBV30 | 19 | TRBD1 | TGTGCCTGGGGCAAAGGGACAGGTGTTCCCCGGATCTCTGGAAACACCATATATTTT | CAWGKGTGVPRISGNTIYF
TRBJ2-5 | . | TRBV7-8 | 21 | TRBD2 | TGTGCCAGCAGCCACTGGATCGAGCCAGCGGGAGGGCCCACGGCGGGAGAGACCCAGTACTTC | CASSHWIEPAGGPTAGETQYF
TRBJ1-3 | . | TRBV10-2 | 17 | . | TGCGCCAGCAGTGAGTACCTACTACAGGGTTCCGGAAACACCATATATTTT | CASSEYLLQGSGNTIYF
TRBJ2-5 | . | TRBV7-9 | 11 | . | TGTGCCTCCTCAGGAGGCGAGACCCAGTACTTC | CASSGGETQYF
TRBJ1-2 | once | TRBV7-9 | 14 | . | TGTGCCAGCAGCGACATGGCTCTTCTCTATGGCTACACCTTC | CASSDMALLYGYTF
TRBJ2-7 | . | TRBV29-1 | 13 | . | TGCAGCGTTGATTCTACAGGGTCCGGGGAGCAGTACTTC | CSVDSTGSGEQYF
TRBJ1-1 | . | TRBV10-3 | 14 | TRBD1 | TGTGCCATCAGTGCTCCGGACAGGGCCACTGAAGCTTTCTTT | CAISAPDRATEAFF
TRBJ2-7 | . | TRBV7-6 | 14 | . | TGTGCCAGCAGCCCCCTGGGGGGCTCCTACGAGCAGTACTTC | CASSPLGGSYEQYF
TRBJ2-7 | . | TRBV14 | 16 | TRBD2 | TGTGCCAGCAGCGGGACTAGCGGGAGGAAAACCTACGAGCAGTACTTC | CASSGTSGRKTYEQYF
TRBJ2-5 | once | TRBV29-1 | 14 | . | TGCAGCGTTGTGAGCGGGCCTGTGGGGGAGACCCAGTACTTC | CSVVSGPVGETQYF
TRBJ1-3 | . | TRBV5-1 | 18 | TRBD1 | TGCGCCAGCAGCCTCGGGACAGGGAAAGAATCGGCCGGAAACACCATATATTTT | CASSLGTGKESAGNTIYF
TRBJ2-1 | . | TRBV7-9 | 15 | . | TGTGCCAGCAGCAGCACAGACCGCCGGGGCAATGAGCAGTTCTTC | CASSSTDRRGNEQFF
TRBJ1-2 | . | TRBV2 | 16 | TRBD1 | TGTGCCAGCAGTGAAGTAGGGGGCCCTAGGAACTATGGCTACACCTTC | CASSEVGGPRNYGYTF
TRBJ2-5 | once | TRBV7-2 | 14 | . | TGTGCCAGCAGCTTATCAGGGGCAGGGGAGACCCAGTACTTC | CASSLSGAGETQYF
TRBJ2-7 | . | TRBV4-3 | 15 | TRBD2 | TGCGCCAGCAGCCAAGAAAGTAGCGGGAGTTACGAGCAGTACTTC | CASSQESSGSYEQYF
TRBJ2-1 | . | TRBV4-2 | 16 | TRBD2 | TGTGCCAGCAGCCAGATCGAGACTAGCGGTTACAATGAGCAGTTCTTC | CASSQIETSGYNEQFF